The clone carrying this TCR beta chain was seen at least ten times. Its specificity is not known. This sample is part of a study of T-cell reconstitution after alpha-beta-depleted transplantation in children. The study's findings and limits: High day-60 TCRbeta diversity in some patients came from surviving recipient T cells and thymic progenitors. Expanded graft clones, several hundred of them, were reportedly the source of alpha-beta T cells about two months after transplant.

Trimming took 3 bases from V and 5 from J; bases not matched to a gene: 9. Per the germline V gene, CDR1 is KGHSH and CDR2 is LQKENI. This CDR3 has 15 amino acids. A TCRbeta library incorporating unique molecular identifiers was prepared. From the PCR reads, TCRdb called clonotypes with MiXCR, one entry per CDR3 protein. Of 500,000 to 750,000 distinct CDR3 sequences in the sample, roughly 13% were seen once. The sample was PBMCs, mostly from graft donor cells, taken 360 days after TCRalphabeta/CD19-depleted stem cell transplant. The receptor's source is a male patient younger than 18 who had a stem cell transplant for acute myeloid leukemia, so the T cells may come from the graft donor. This chain joins TRBV18 and TRBJ2-5, with 7 nucleotides matching TRBD1. CDR3 sequence (DNA): TGTGCCAGCTCACCGACCGAGGGGGCTGGGGAGACCCAGTACTTC. It specifies CASSPTEGAGETQYF. The whole variable domain, remainder taken from reference TRBV18 and TRBJ2-5, is NAGVMQNPRHLVRRRGQEARLRCSPMKGHSHVYWYRQLPEEGLKFMVYLQKENIIDESGMPKERFSAEFPKEGPSILRIQQVVRGDSAAYFCASSPTEGAGETQYFGPGTRLLVL.